The sequence of this T cell receptor beta chain was determined in a study of shared T cell receptors in the human thymus. There are 13 residues in the CDR3. V was clipped by 4 bases and J by 7 bases, with 11 bases between them. Germline V lookup: CDR1 SGDLS, CDR2 YYNGEE. Libraries were prepared by immunoSEQ multiplex PCR; TCRdb keeps only in-frame clonotypes and omits some of them. The data contain approximately 490,000 clones, about four fifths of them singletons. This clone was observed a few times. This sample also appeared in a second study, on human thymus T cells. Per that study: Resections removed during corrective heart surgery provided the thymus tissue used. Thymic and blood repertoires seemed to favor certain V and J genes.

The sample consisted of thymocytes. The V gene is TRBV9, the J gene TRBJ2-2; possible D gene TRBD2, 5 bases. This TCR was sampled from a boy under three years old with a congenital heart defect. CDR3 residues: CASSPRTDGELFF. The CDR3 DNA sequence: TGTGCCAGCAGCCCCAGGACTGACGGGGAGCTGTTTTTT. The variable domain in full, completed from reference TRBV9 and TRBJ2-2, reads DSGVTQTPKHLITATGQRVTLRCSPRSGDLSVYWYQQSLDQGLQFLIQYYNGEERAKGNILERFSAQQFPDLHSELNLSSLELGDSALYFCASSPRTDGELFFGEGSRLTVL.